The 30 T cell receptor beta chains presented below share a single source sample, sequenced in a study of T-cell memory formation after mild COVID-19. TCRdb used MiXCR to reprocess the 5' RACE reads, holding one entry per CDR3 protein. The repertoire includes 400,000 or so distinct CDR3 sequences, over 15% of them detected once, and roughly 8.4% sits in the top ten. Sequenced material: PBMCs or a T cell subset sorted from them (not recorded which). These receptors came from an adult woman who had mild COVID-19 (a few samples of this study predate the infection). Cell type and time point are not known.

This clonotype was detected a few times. In DNA form, the CDR3 reads TGTGCCAGTAGTACCGGGACATTAGGAAACGAGCAGTACTTC. Residues: CASSTGTLGNEQYF. The gene calls are TRBV19 and TRBJ2-7; D is possibly TRBD1 (6 bases). V was shortened by 4 bases and J by 5 bases, with 15 bases between the two germline ends. The CDR3 is 14 residues long. In germline, CDR1 is LNHDA, CDR2 SQIVND (reference sequence).

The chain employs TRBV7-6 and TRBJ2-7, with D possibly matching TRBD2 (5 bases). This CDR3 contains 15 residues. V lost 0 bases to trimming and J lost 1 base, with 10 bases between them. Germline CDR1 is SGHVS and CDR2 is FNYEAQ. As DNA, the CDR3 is TGTGCCAGCAGCTTAGCGGATAGCGCATCCTACGAGCAGTACTTC. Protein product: CASSLADSASYEQYF.

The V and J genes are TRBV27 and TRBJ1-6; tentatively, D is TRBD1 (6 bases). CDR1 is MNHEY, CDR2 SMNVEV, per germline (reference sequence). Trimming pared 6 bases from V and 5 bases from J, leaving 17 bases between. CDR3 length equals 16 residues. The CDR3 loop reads CASRPMSGTNNSPLHF. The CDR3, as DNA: TGTGCCAGCAGGCCGATGTCAGGGACAAATAATTCACCCCTCCACTTT.

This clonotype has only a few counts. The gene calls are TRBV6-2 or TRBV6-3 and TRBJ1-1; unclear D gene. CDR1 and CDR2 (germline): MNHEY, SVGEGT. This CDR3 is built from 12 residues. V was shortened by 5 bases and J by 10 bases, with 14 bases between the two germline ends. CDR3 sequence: CASSPANSRAFF. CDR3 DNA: TGTGCCAGCAGTCCTGCCAATAGCCGAGCTTTCTTT.

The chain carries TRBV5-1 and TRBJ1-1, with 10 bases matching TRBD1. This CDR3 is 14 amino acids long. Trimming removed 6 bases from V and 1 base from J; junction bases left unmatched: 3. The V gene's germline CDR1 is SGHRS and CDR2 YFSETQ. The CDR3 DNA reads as TGCGCCAGCAAAAGGGACAGGGGGAACACTGAAGCTTTCTTT. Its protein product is CASKRDRGNTEAFF.

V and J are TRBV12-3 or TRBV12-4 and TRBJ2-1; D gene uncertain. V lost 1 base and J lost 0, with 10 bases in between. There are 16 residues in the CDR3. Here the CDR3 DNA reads TGTGCCAGCAGTTTAGAACAGACCCTCTCCTACAATGAGCAGTTCTTC. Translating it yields CASSLEQTLSYNEQFF.

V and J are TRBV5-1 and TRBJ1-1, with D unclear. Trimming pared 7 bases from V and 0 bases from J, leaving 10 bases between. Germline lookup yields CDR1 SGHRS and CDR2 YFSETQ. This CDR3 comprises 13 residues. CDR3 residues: CASGDGMNTEAFF. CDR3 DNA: TGCGCCAGCGGTGACGGCATGAACACTGAAGCTTTCTTT.

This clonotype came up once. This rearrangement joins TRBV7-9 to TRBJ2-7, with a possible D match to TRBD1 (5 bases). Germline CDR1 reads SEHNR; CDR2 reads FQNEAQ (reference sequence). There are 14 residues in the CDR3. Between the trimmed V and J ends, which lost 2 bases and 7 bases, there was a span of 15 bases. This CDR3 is CASSLIDAGWEQYF. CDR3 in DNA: TGTGCCAGCAGCTTAATTGATGCAGGGTGGGAGCAGTACTTC.

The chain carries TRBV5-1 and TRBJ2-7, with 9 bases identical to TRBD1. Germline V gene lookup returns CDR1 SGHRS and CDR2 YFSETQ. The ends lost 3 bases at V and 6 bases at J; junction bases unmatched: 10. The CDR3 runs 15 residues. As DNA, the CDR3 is TGCGCCAGCAGCTCACTACCGGGACAGGGTACCGAGCAGTACTTC. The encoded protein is CASSSLPGQGTEQYF.

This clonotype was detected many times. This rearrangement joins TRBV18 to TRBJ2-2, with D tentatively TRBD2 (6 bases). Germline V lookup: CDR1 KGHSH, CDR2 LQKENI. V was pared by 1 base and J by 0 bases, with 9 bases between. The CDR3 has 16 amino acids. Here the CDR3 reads CASSPREESNTGELFF. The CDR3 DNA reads TGTGCCAGCTCACCACGGGAGGAATCGAACACCGGGGAGCTGTTTTTT.

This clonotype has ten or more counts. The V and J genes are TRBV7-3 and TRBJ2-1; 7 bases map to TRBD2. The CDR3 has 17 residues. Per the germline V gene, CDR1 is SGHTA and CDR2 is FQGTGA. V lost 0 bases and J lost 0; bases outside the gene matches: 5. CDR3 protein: CASSLTSGASSYNEQFF. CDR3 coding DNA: TGTGCCAGCAGCTTAACGAGCGGGGCTAGCTCCTACAATGAGCAGTTCTTC.

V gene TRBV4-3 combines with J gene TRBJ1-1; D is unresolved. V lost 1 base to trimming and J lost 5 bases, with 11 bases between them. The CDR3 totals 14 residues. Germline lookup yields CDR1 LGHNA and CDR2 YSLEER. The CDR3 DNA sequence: TGCGCCAGCAGCCAAGCCCACAGCCGGACTGAAGCTTTCTTT. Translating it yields CASSQAHSRTEAFF.

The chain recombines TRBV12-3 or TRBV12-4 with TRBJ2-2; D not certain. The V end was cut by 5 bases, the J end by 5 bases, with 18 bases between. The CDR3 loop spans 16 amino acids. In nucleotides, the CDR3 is TGTGCCAGCAGTCTGAGGACCGGTTTTGGTACCGGGGAGCTGTTTTTT. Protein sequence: CASSLRTGFGTGELFF.

The CDR3 nucleotides are TGCAGTGCTAGAGCCTTAAGGGAGTTATCGATGGCTAATGAAAAACTGTTTTTT. Its translation: CSARALRELSMANEKLFF. The gene calls are TRBV20-1 and TRBJ1-4; D gene uncertain. The germline gives CDR1 DFQATT, CDR2 SNEGSKA (reference sequence). Trimming shortened V by 1 base and J by 3 bases, and 21 bases separated the two germline ends. The CDR3 runs to 18 residues.

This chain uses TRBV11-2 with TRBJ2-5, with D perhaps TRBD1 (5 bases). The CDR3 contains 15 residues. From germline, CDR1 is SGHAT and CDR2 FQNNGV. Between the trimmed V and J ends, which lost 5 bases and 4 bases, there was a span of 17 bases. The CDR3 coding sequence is TGTGCCAGCAGCCGGACATCCTACGGTGTAGAGACCCAGTACTTC. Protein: CASSRTSYGVETQYF.

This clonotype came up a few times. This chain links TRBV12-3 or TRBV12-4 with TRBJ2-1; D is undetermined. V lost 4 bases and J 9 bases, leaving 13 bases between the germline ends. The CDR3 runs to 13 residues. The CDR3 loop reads CASSSDSYTEQFF. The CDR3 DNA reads TGTGCCAGCAGTTCCGACTCCTATACTGAGCAGTTCTTC.

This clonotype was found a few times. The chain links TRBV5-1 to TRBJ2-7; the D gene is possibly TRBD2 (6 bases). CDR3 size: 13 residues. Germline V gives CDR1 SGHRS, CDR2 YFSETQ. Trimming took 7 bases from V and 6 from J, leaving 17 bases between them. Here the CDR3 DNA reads TGCGCCAGCGCAGTGGAGCGGGCCGGCGAGCAGTACTTC. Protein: CASAVERAGEQYF.

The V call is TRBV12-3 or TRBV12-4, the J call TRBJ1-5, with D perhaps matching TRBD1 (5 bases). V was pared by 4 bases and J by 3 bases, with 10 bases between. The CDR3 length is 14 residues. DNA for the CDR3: TGTGCCAGCAGTTCGACAGCGTCCAATCAGCCCCAGCATTTT. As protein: CASSSTASNQPQHF.

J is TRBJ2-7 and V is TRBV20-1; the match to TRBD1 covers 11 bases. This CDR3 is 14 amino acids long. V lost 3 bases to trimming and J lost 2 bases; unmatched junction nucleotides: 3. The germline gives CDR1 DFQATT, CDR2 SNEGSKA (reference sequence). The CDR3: CSASRTGGAYEQYF. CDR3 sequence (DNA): TGCAGTGCTAGTCGGACAGGGGGCGCCTACGAGCAGTACTTC.

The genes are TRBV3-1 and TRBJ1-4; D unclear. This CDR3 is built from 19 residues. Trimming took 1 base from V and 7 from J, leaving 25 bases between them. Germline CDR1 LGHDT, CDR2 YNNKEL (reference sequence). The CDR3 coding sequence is TGTGCCAGCAGCCAAGCCTACATGCGGCCGGATGGGATGGGTGAAAAACTGTTTTTT. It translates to CASSQAYMRPDGMGEKLFF. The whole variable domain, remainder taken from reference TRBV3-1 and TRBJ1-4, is DTAVSQTPKYLVTQMGNDKSIKCEQNLGHDTMYWYKQDSKKFLKIMFSYNNKELIINETVPNRFSPKSPDKAHLNLHINSLELGDSAVYFCASSQAYMRPDGMGEKLFFGSGTQLSVL.

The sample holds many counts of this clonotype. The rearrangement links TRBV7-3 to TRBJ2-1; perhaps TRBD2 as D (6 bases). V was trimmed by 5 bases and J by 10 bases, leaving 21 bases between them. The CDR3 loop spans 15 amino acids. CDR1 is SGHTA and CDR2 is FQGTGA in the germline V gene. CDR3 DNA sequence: TGTGCCAGCAGCCAAAGGGGTGGGCGGGAAGGAGAGCAGTTCTTC. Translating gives CASSQRGGREGEQFF.

The DNA of the CDR3 is TGTGCCAGCAGCCTCAACCCGACTTTAGGCGGGGAGCTGTTTTTT. Amino acids: CASSLNPTLGGELFF. The J gene is TRBJ2-2, the V gene TRBV7-6, with D uncertain. This CDR3 is 15 amino acids long. The germline gives CDR1 SGHVS, CDR2 FNYEAQ. Between the trimmed V and J ends, which lost 5 bases and 7 bases, there was a span of 17 bases.

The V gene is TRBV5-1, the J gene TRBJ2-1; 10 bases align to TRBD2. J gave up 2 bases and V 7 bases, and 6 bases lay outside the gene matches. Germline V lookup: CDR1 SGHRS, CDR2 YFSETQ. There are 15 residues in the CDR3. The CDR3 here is CASERAGGPYNEQFF. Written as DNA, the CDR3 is TGCGCCAGCGAAAGAGCGGGAGGGCCCTACAATGAGCAGTTCTTC.

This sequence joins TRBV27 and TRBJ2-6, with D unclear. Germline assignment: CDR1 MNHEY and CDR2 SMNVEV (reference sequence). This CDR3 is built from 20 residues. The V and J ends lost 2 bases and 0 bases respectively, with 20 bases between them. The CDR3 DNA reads TGTGCCAGCAGTTTAGGGCGGTTCGGCAGGACCACCTCTGGGGCCAACGTCCTGACTTTC. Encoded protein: CASSLGRFGRTTSGANVLTF.

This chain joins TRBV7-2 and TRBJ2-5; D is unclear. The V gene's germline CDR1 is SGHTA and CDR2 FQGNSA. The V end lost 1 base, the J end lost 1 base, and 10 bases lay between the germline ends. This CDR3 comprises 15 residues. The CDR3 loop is CASSLGARLQETQYF. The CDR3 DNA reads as TGTGCCAGCAGCTTAGGGGCTAGACTCCAAGAGACCCAGTACTTC.

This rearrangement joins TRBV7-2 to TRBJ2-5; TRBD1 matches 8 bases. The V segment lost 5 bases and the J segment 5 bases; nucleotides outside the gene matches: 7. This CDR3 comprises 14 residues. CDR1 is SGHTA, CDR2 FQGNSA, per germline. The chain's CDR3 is CASSTWTGRETQYF. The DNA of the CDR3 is TGTGCCAGCAGCACCTGGACAGGGAGGGAGACCCAGTACTTC.

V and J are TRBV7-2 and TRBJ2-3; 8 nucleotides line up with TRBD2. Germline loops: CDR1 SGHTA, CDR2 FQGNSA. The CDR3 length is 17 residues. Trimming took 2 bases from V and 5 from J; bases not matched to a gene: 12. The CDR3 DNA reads TGTGCCAGCAGCTTACCAGCGGGGGCCCCCGTGATAGATACGCAGTATTTT. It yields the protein CASSLPAGAPVIDTQYF.

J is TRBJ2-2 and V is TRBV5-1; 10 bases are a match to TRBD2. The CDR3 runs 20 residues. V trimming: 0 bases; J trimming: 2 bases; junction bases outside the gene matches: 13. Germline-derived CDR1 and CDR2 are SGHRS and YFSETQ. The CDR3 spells CASSLDPSGSPLINTGELFF. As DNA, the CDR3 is TGCGCCAGCAGCTTGGACCCTAGCGGGAGTCCCCTTATTAACACCGGGGAGCTGTTTTTT.

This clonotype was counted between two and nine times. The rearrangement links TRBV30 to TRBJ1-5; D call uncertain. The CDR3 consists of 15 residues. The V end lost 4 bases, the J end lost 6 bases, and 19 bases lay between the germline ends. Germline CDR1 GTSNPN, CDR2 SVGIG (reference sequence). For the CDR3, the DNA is TGTGCCTGGATCTCCAGTGGGCCCCATTTTCAGCCCCAGCATTTT. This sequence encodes CAWISSGPHFQPQHF.

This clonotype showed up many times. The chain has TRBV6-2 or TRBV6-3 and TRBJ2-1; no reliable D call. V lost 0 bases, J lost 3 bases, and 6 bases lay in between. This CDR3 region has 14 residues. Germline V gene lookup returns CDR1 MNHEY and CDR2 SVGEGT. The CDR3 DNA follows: TGTGCCAGCAGTTACTCGTCAATCTACAATGAGCAGTTCTTC. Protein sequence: CASSYSSIYNEQFF.